The clone carrying this T cell receptor beta chain was counted many times. The record originates from a study of early T cells in non-severe SARS-CoV-2 infection. Germline V lookup: CDR1 SGDLS, CDR2 YYNGEE. With 0 bases removed from V and 1 base from J, the gap between germline ends came to 8 bases. The CDR3 loop spans 14 amino acids. Individual cDNA molecules were tagged with unique molecular identifiers. TCRdb reprocessed the 5' RACE reads via MiXCR and lists one record per CDR3 protein. The table records 50,000 to 60,000 distinct CDR3 sequences, 8.5% to 10% of them present only once. The clonotype comes from an adult who was a healthcare worker with PCR-confirmed SARS-CoV-2 infection or an uninfected control (not recorded which). This rearrangement joins TRBV9 to TRBJ2-7; D unclear. Sequencing used whole blood, obtained at baseline. In nucleotides, the CDR3 is TGTGCCAGCAGCGTAGCGGGCACATCCTACGAGCAGTACTTC. Translated: CASSVAGTSYEQYF.